The next 4 T cell receptor beta chains were all read from a single sample in a study of identical twins. TCRdb processed the 5' RACE reads anew with MiXCR; each CDR3 protein has one entry. The table includes approximately 470,000 distinct CDR3 sequences, approximately 15% detected once. These data also formed part of another study, on yellow fever vaccine responses in identical twins.

The sequenced material came from CD4+ T cells sorted from blood. These receptors originate from a woman aged 18-29 years in good health.

This clonotype has only a few counts. The CDR3 nucleotides are TGCAGCTCATTGAGGGGTACAGGGAGCCATGAGCAGTTCTTC. This codes for CSSLRGTGSHEQFF. The chain carries TRBV29-1 and TRBJ2-1; tentatively, D is TRBD1 (6 bases). There are 14 residues in the CDR3. Trimming pared 8 bases from V and 8 bases from J, leaving 22 bases between. Germline V gene sequence: CDR1 SQVTM, CDR2 ANQGSEA.

The chain is built from TRBV7-2 and TRBJ1-5; tentatively, D is TRBD1 (6 bases). The CDR3 totals 16 residues. CDR1 is SGHTA, CDR2 FQGNSA, per germline. V was cut by 1 base and J by 3 bases, with 13 bases left in between. The CDR3 protein is CASSLGMGQVNQPQHF. The DNA of the CDR3 is TGTGCCAGCAGCTTAGGGATGGGACAAGTCAATCAGCCCCAGCATTTT.

This clonotype was detected only a few times. This chain links TRBV12-3 or TRBV12-4 with TRBJ2-1; 11 nucleotides match TRBD2. J gave up 10 bases and V 3 bases, and 8 bases lay outside the gene matches. There are 15 residues in the CDR3. CDR3 sequence (DNA): TGTGCCAGCAGTTTTAGAACTAGCGGGAGAAGAGAGCAGTTCTTC. It is translated as CASSFRTSGRREQFF.

This clonotype was seen only once. The chain links TRBV5-6 to TRBJ1-2; 7 bases are shared with TRBD1. Germline values: CDR1 SGHDT, CDR2 YYEEEE. The length of the CDR3 is 18 residues. With 0 bases clipped from V and 0 bases from J, the junction kept 11 bases outside the gene matches. The CDR3 protein is CASSLVRWQGGSNYGYTF. CDR3 DNA sequence: TGTGCCAGCAGCTTGGTCCGTTGGCAGGGGGGATCTAACTATGGCTACACCTTC.